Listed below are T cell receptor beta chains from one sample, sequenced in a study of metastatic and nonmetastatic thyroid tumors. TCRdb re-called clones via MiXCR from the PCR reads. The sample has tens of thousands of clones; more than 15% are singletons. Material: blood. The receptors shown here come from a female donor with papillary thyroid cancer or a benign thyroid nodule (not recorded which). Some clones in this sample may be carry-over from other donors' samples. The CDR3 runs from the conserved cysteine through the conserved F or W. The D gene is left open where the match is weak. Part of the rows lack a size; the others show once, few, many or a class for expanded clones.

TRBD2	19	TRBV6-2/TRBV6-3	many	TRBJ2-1	CASSYRGLAGGGSYNEQFF	TGTGCCAGCAGTTACAGGGGACTAGCGGGAGGGGGGTCCTACAATGAGCAGTTCTTC
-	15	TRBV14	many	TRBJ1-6	CASSRSSSYNSPLHF	TGTGCCAGCTCCAGGTCTAGCTCCTATAATTCACCCCTCCACTTT
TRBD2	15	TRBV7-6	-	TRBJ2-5	CASSTRLVGGVTQYF	TGTGCCAGCAGCACCAGACTAGTGGGAGGGGTGACCCAGTACTTC
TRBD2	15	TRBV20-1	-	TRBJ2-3	CSGEREGRGKDTQYF	TGCAGTGGAGAGCGGGAGGGCAGGGGAAAAGATACGCAGTATTTT
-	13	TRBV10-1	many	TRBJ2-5	CASSRDPQETQYF	TGCGCCAGCAGCCGGGACCCTCAAGAGACCCAGTACTTC
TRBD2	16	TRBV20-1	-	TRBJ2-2	CSAKGPSGRADGELFF	TGCAGTGCTAAGGGCCCTAGCGGGAGGGCGGACGGGGAGCTGTTTTTT
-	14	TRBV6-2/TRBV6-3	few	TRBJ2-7	CASTQPGVSYEQYF	TGTGCCAGCACCCAACCAGGGGTATCCTACGAGCAGTACTTC
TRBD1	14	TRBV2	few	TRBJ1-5	CASRIDRGNQPQHF	TGTGCCAGCAGGATAGACAGGGGAAATCAGCCCCAGCATTTT
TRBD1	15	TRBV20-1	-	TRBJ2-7	CSAPGGTGVLYEQYF	TGCAGTGCTCCTGGGGGGACAGGGGTACTCTACGAGCAGTACTTC
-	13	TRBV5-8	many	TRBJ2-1	CASSPGLRNEQFF	TGTGCCAGCAGTCCGGGACTGCGCAATGAGCAGTTCTTC